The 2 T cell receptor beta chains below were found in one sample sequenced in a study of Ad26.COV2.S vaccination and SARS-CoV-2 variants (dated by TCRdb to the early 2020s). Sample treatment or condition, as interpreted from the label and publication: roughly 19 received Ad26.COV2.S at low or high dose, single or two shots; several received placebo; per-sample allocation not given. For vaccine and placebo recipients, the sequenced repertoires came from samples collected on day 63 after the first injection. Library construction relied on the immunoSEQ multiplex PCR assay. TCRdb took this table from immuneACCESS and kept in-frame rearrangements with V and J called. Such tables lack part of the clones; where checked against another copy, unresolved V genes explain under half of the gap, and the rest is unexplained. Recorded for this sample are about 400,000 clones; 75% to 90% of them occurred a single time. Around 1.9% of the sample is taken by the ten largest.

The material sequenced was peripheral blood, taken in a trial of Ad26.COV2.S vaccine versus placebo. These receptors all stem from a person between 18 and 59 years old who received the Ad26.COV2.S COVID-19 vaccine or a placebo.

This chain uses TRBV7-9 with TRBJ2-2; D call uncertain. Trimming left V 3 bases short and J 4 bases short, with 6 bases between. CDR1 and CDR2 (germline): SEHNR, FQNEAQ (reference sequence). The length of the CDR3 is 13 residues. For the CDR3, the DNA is TGTGCCAGCAGCTTGAGCCTCACCGGGGAGCTGTTTTTT. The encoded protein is CASSLSLTGELFF.

CDR3 sequence: CASSADGELFF. Here the CDR3 DNA reads TGTGCCAGCAGCGCCGACGGGGAGCTGTTTTTT. The rearrangement links TRBV11-2 to TRBJ2-2; D remains unclear. This CDR3 is 11 amino acids long. Germline loops: CDR1 SGHAT, CDR2 FQNNGV. V lost 5 bases and J 7 bases, leaving 5 bases between the germline ends.